This entry describes one TCR beta chain. Germline CDR1 reads LGHNA; CDR2 reads YSLEER. The CDR3 sequence is 16 residues long. The V gene end was trimmed by 0 bases and the J gene end by 5 bases; junction bases not matched to a gene: 7. This record belongs to a study of blood T cell repertoires in COVID-19. Measured with immunoSEQ multiplex PCR; TCRdb has only the in-frame clones, and not every one. The top ten clones hold less than 6.5% of a sample with about 83,000 clones, around nine tenths of them seen once. The genes are TRBV4-3 and TRBJ2-3; TRBD2 matches at 8 bases. This clonotype was sampled from a man in his sixties with acute or convalescent COVID-19. The sequencing sample was made of peripheral blood. This chain's CDR3 is CASSQDTAGVVDTQYF. CDR3 bases: TGCGCCAGCAGCCAAGATACAGCGGGGGTTGTAGATACGCAGTATTTT.